This TCR beta chain stems from a study of blood T cell repertoires in COVID-19. Study-wide context: Collection of acute and convalescent COVID-19 samples took place in the United States, Italy and Spain. T cells, B-cell-depleted T cells, or PBMCs provided the cDNA or gDNA that served as material.

Per the original data handling: Amplification of reference gene primers was used by the study to estimate nucleated cell counts. Profiling relied on immunoSEQ multiplex PCR, and the TCRdb table lists in-frame clones only, not all of them. V, J and clone size derive from that table, while D and trimming were established from the DNA sequence. In the table there are about 48,000 clones, around 85% of which are singletons. This CDR3 spans 14 amino acids. V shed 1 base and J shed 6 bases, with 10 bases lying between them. From germline, CDR1 is SEHNR and CDR2 FQNEAQ (reference sequence). Sequenced input: peripheral blood. This sequence was found in a woman of 80 years or more with acute or convalescent COVID-19. The chain joins TRBV7-9 to TRBJ2-1; unclear D gene. The chain's CDR3 is CASSLVRVGNEQFF. CDR3 DNA sequence: TGTGCCAGCAGCTTAGTCCGGGTAGGCAATGAGCAGTTCTTC.